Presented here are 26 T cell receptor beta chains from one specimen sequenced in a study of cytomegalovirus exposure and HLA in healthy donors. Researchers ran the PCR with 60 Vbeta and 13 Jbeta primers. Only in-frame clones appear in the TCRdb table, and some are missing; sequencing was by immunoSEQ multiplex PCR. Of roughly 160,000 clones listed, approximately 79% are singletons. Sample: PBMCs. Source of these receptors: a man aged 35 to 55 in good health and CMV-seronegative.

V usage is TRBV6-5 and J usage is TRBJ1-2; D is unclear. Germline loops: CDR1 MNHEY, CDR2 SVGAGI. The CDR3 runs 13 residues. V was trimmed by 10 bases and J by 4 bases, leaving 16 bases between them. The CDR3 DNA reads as TGTGCCACCAAACTATCGGGGATCTATGGCTACACCTTC. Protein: CATKLSGIYGYTF.

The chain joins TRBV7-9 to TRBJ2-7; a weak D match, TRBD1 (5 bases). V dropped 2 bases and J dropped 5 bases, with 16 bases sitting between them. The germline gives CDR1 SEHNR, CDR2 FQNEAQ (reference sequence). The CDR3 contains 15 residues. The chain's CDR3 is CASSLTRQGRHEQYF. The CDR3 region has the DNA TGTGCCAGCAGCTTAACGAGGCAGGGAAGACACGAGCAGTACTTC.

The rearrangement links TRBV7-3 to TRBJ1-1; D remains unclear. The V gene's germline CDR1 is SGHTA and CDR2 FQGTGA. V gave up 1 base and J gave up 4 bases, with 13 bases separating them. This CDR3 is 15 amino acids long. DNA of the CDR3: TGTGCCAGCAGCTTAATTCTGGGAGGTGGCACTGAAGCTTTCTTT. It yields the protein CASSLILGGGTEAFF.

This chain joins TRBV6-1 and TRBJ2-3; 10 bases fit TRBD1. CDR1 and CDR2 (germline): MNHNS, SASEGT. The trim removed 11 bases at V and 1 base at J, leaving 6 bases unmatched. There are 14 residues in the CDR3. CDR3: CAVSGTGGTDTQYF. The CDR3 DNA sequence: TGTGCCGTCTCCGGGACAGGGGGCACAGATACGCAGTATTTT.

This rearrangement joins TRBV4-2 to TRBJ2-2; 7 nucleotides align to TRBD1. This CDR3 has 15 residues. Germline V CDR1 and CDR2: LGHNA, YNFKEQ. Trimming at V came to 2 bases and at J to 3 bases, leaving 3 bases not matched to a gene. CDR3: CASSQRGPDTGELFF. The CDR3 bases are TGTGCCAGCAGCCAAAGGGGGCCGGACACCGGGGAGCTGTTTTTT.

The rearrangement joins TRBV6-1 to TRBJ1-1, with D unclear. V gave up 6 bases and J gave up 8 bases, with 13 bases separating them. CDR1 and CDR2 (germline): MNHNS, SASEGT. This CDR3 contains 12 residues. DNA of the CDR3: TGTGCCAGCAGATCACTGGAGAGGGAAGCTTTCTTT. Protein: CASRSLEREAFF.

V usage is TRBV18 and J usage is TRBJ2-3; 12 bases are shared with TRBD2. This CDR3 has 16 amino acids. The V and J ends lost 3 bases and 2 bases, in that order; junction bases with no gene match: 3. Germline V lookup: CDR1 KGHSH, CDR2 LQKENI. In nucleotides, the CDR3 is TGTGCCAGCTCACCGACTAGCGGGGGAATCACAGATACGCAGTATTTT. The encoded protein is CASSPTSGGITDTQYF.

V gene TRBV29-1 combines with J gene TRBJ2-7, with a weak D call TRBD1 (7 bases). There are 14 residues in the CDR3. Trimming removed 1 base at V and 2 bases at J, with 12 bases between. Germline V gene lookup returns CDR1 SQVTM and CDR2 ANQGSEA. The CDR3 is CSVEGRGQTYEQYF. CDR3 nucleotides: TGCAGCGTTGAAGGGCGGGGACAGACCTACGAGCAGTACTTC.

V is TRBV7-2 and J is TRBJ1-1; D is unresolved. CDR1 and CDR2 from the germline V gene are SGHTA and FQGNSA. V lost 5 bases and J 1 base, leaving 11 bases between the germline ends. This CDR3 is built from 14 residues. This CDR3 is CASSASTGNTEAFF. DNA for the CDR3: TGTGCCAGCAGCGCCTCGACGGGGAACACTGAAGCTTTCTTT.

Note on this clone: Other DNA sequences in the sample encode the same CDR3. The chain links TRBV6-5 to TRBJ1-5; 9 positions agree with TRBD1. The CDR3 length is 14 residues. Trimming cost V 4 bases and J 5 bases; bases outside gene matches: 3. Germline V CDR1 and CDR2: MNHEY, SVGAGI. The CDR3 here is CASSLGQGYQPQHF. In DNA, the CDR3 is TGTGCCAGCAGTTTAGGACAGGGGTATCAGCCCCAGCATTTT.

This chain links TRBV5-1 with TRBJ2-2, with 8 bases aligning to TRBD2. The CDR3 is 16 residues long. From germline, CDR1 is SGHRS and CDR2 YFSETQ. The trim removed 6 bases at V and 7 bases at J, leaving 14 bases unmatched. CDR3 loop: CASTIAGLPIHGELFF. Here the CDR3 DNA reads TGCGCCAGCACTATAGCGGGACTCCCCATCCACGGGGAGCTGTTTTTT.

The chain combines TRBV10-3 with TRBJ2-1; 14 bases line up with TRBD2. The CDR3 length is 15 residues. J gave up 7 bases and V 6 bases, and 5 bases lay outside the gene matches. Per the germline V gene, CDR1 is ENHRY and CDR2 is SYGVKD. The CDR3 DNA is TGTGCCATCAGCACCGGGACTAGCGGGGGAAATGAGCAGTTCTTC. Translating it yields CAISTGTSGGNEQFF.

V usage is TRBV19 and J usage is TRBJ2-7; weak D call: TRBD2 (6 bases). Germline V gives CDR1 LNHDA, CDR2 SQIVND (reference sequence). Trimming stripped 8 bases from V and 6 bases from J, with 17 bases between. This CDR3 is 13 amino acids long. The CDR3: CASSPGGGAEQYF. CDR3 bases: TGTGCCAGTTCCCCCGGTGGAGGGGCCGAGCAGTACTTC. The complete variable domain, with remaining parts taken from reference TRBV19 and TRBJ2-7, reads DGGITQSPKYLFRKEGQNVTLSCEQNLNHDAMYWYRQDPGQGLRLIYYSQIVNDFQKGDIAEGYSVSREKKESFPLTVTSAQKNPTAFYLCASSPGGGAEQYFGPGTRLTVT.

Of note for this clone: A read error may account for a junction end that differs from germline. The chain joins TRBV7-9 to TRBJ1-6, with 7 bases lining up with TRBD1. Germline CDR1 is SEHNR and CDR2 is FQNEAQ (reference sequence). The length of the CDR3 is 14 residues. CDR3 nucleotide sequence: TGTGCCAGCAGCTTACAGGGGGAGGACTCACTCCTCCACTTT. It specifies CASSLQGEDSLLHF.

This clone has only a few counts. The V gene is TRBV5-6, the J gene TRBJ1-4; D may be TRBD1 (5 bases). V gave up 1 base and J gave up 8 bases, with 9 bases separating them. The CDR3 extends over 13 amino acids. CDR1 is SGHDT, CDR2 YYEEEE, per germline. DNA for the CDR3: TGTGCCAGCAGCTTGCAGGGCGGCGAAAAACTGTTTTTT. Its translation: CASSLQGGEKLFF.

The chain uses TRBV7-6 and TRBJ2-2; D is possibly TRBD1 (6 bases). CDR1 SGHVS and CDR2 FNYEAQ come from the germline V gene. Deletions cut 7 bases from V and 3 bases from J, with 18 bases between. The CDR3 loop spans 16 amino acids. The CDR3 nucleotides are TGTGCCAGCAACATGACAGGCGTTGAGTACACCGGGGAGCTGTTTTTT. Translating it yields CASNMTGVEYTGELFF.

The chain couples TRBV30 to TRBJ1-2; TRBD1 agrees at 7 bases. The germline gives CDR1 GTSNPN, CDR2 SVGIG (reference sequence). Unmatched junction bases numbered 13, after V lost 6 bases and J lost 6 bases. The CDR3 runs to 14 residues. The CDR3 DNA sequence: TGTGCCTGCTACTTTAGTACAGGGGAGGATGGCTACACCTTC. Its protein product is CACYFSTGEDGYTF. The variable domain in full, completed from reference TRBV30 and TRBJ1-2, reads SQTIHQWPATLVQPVGSPLSLECTVEGTSNPNLYWYRQAAGRGLQLLFYSVGIGQISSEVPQNLSASRPQDRQFILSSKKLLLSDSGFYLCACYFSTGEDGYTFGSGTRLTVV.

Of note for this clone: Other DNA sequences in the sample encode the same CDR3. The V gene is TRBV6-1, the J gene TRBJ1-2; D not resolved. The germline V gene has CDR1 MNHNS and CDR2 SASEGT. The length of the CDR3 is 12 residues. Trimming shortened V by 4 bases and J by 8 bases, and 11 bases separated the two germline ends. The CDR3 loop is CASSAVTSGYTF. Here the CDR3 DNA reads TGTGCCAGCAGTGCCGTGACAAGCGGCTACACCTTC.

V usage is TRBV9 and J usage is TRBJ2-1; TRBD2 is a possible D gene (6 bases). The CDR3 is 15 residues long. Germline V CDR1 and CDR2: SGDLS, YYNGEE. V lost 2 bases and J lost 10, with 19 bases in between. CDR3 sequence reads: CASSVGGWTNGEQFF. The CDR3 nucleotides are TGTGCCAGCAGCGTTGGAGGATGGACTAATGGCGAGCAGTTCTTC.

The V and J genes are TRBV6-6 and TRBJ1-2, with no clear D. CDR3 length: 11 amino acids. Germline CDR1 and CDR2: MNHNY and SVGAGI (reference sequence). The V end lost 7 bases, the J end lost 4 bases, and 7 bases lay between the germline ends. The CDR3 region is CASKRLYGYTF. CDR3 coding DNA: TGTGCCAGCAAGCGGCTCTATGGCTACACCTTC.

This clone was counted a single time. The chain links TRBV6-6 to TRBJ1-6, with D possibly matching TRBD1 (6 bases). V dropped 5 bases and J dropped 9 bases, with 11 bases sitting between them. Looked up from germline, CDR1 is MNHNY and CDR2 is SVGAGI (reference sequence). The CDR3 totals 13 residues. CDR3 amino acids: CASSLGTRSPLHF. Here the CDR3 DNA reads TGTGCCAGCAGTCTTGGGACACGTTCACCCCTCCACTTT.

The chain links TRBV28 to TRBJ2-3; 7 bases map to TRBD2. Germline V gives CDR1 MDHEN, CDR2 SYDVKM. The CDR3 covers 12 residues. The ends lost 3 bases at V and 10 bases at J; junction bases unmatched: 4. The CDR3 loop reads CASSLGGSSQYF. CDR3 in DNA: TGTGCCAGCAGTTTGGGAGGGTCCTCGCAGTATTTT.

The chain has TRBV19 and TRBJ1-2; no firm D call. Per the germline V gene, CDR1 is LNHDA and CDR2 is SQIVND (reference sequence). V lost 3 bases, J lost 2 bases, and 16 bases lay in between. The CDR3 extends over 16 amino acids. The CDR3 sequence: CASSIQGATGNYGYTF. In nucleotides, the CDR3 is TGTGCCAGTAGTATCCAAGGAGCCACCGGGAACTATGGCTACACCTTC.

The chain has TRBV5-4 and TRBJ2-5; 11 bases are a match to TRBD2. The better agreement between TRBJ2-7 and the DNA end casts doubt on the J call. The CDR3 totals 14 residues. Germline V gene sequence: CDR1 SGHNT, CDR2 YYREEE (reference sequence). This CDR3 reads CASSKGTSGYEQYF. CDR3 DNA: TGTGCCAGCAGCAAGGGGACTAGCGGCTACGAGCAGTACTTC.

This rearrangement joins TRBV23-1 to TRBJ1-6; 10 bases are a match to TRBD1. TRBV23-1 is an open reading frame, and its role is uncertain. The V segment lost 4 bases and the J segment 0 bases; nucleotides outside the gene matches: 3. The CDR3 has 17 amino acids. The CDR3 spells CASSLRDRGSYNSPLHF. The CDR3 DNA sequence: TGCGCCAGCAGTCTCCGGGACAGGGGCTCCTATAATTCACCCCTCCACTTT.

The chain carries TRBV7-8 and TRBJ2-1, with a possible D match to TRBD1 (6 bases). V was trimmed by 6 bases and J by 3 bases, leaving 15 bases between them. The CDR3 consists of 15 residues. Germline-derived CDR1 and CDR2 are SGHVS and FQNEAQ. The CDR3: CASSVQGWGYNEQFF. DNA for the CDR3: TGTGCCAGCAGTGTACAGGGTTGGGGCTACAATGAGCAGTTCTTC.